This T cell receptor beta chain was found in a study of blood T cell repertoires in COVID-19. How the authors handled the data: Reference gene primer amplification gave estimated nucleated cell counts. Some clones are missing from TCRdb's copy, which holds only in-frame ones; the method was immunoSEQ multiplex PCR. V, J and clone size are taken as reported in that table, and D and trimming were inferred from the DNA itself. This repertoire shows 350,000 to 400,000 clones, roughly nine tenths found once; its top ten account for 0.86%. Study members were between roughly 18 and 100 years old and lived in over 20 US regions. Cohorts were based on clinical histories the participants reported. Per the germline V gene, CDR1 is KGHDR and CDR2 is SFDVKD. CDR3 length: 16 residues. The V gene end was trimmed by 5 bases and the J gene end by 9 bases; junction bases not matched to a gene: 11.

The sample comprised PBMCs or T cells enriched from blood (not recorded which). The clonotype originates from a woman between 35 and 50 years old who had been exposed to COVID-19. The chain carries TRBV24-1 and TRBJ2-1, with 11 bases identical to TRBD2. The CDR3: CATSGPLAGEVGEQFF. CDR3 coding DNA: TGTGCCACCAGTGGTCCACTAGCGGGAGAGGTCGGTGAGCAGTTCTTC.